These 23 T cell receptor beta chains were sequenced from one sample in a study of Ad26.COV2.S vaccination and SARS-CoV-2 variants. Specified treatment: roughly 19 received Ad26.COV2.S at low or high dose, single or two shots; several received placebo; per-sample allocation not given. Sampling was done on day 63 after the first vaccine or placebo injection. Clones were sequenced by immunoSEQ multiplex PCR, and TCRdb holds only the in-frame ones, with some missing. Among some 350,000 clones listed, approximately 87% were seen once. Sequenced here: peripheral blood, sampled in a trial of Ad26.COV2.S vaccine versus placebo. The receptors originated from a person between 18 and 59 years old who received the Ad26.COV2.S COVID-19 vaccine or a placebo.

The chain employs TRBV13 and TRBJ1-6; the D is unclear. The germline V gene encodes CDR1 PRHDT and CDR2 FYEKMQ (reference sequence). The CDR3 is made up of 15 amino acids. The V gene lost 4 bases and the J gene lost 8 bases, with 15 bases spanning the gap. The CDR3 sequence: CASSSSGRDYSPLHF. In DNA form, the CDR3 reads TGTGCCAGCAGCTCCTCGGGCAGAGACTATTCACCCCTCCACTTT.

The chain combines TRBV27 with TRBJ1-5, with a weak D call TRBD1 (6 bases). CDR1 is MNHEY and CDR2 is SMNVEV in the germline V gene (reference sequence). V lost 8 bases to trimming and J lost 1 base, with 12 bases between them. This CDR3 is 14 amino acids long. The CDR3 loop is CASAYQGSNQPQHF. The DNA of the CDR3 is TGTGCCAGCGCCTACCAGGGGAGCAATCAGCCCCAGCATTTT.

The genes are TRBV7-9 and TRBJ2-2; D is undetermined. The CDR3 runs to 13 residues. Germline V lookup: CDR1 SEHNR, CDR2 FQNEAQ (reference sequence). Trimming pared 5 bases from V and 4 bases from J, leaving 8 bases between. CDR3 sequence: CASSPSGTGELFF. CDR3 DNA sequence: TGTGCCAGCAGCCCTAGTGGCACCGGGGAGCTGTTTTTT.

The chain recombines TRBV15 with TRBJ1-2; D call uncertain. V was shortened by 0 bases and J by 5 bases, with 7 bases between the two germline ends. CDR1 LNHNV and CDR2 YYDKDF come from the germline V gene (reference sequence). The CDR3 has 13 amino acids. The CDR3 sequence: CATSRDLEYGYTF. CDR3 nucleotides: TGTGCCACCAGCAGAGATCTAGAATATGGCTACACCTTC.

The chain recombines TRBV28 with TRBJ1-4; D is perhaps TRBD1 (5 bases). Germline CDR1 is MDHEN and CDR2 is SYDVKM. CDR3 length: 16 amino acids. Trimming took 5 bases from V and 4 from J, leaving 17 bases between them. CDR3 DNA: TGTGCCAGCAGTCGTAGAGGGGCTGGAGGTAATGAAAAACTGTTTTTT. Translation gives CASSRRGAGGNEKLFF.

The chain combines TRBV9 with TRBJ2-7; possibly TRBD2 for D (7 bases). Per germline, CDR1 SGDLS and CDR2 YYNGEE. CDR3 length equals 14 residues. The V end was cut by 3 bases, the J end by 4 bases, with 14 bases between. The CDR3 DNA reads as TGTGCCAGCAGCGAACAGGGAGGGGGTTACGAGCAGTACTTC. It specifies CASSEQGGGYEQYF.

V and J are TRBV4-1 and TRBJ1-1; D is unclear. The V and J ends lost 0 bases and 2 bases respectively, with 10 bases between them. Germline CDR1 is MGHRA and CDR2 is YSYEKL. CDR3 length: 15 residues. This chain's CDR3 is CASSQDWVLNTEAFF. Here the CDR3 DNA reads TGCGCCAGCAGCCAAGATTGGGTGCTTAACACTGAAGCTTTCTTT.

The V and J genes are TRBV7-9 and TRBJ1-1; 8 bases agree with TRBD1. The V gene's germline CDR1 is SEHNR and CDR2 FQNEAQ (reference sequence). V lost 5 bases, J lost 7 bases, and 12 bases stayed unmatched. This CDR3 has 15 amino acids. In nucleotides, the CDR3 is TGTGCCAGCAGCGCCGGACAGGGAATTTCAGGTGAAGCTTTCTTT. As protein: CASSAGQGISGEAFF.

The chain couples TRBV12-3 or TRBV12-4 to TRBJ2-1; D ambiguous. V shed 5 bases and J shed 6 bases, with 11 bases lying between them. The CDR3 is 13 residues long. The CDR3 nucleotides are TGTGCCAGCAGTCTTCGGACGAGCAATGAGCAGTTCTTC. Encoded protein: CASSLRTSNEQFF.

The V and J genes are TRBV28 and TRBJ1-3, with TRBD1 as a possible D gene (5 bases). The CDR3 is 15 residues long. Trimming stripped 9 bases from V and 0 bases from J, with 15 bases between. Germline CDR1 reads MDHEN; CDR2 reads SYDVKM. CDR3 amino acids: CASTPRAFSGNTIYF. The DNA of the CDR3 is TGTGCCAGTACCCCCAGGGCGTTCTCTGGAAACACCATATATTTT.

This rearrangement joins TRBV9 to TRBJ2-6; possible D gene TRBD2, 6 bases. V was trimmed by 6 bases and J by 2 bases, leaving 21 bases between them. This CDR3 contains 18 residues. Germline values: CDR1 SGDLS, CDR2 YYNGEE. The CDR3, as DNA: TGTGCCAGCAACCCTGAGTCGGGGGATCCCACTGGGGCCAACGTCCTGACTTTC. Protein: CASNPESGDPTGANVLTF.

CDR3 loop: CAASGGTGQSGANVLTF. CDR3 coding DNA: TGTGCCGCCTCCGGGGGGACAGGGCAATCTGGGGCCAACGTCCTGACTTTC. The chain combines TRBV2 with TRBJ2-6, with 9 nucleotides matching TRBD1. Germline trimming cut 11 bases from V and 1 base from J; bases unmatched to any gene: 12. CDR3 length equals 17 residues. Looked up from germline, CDR1 is SNHLY and CDR2 is FYNNEI.

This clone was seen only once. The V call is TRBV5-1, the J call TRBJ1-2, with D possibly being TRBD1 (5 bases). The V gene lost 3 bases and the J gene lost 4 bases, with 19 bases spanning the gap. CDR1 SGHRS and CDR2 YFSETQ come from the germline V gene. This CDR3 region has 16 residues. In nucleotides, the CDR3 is TGCGCCAGCAGCTCGGAAGCAGGGACCCCTACCTATGGCTACACCTTC. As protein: CASSSEAGTPTYGYTF.

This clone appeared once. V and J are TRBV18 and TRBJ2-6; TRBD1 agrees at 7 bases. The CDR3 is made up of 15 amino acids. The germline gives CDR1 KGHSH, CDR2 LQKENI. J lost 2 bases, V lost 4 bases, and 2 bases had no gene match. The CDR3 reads CASSRTGAGANVLTF. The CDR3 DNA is TGTGCCAGCTCACGTACAGGGGCTGGGGCCAACGTCCTGACTTTC.

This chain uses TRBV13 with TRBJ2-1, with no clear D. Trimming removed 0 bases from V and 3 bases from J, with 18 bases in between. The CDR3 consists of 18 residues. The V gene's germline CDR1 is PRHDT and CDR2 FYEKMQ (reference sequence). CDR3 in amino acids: CASSLGGLETAFYNEQFF. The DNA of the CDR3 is TGTGCCAGCAGCTTAGGAGGCCTCGAAACAGCTTTCTACAATGAGCAGTTCTTC.

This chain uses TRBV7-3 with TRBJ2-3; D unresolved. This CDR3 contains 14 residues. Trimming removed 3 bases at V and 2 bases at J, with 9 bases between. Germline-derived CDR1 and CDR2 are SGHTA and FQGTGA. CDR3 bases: TGTGCCAGCAGCTTCCGCTCGGTCACAGATACGCAGTATTTT. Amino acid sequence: CASSFRSVTDTQYF.

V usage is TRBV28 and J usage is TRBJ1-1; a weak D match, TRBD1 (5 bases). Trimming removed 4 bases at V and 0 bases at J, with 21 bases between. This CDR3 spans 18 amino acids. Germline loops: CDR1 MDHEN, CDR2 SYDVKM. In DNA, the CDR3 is TGTGCCAGCAGTTCCCCTCCACCTCGGACAAGTTTGAACACTGAAGCTTTCTTT. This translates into CASSSPPPRTSLNTEAFF.

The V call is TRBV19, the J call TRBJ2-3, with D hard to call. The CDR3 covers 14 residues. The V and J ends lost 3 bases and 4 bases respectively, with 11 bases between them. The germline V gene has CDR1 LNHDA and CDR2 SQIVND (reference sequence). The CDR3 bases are TGTGCCAGTAGTATCAGGAGCACGTCAGATACGCAGTATTTT. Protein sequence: CASSIRSTSDTQYF.

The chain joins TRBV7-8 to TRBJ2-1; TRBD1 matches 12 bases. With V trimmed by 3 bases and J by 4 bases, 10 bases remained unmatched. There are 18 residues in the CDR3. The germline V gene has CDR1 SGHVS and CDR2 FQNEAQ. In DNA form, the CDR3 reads TGTGCCAGCAGCTTGGGACAGGGGGCGCAAGGTGTGTACAATGAGCAGTTCTTC. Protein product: CASSLGQGAQGVYNEQFF.

CDR3 amino acids: CASSLKQGAKGETQYF. The CDR3, as DNA: TGTGCCAGCAGTTTGAAACAGGGGGCTAAGGGAGAGACCCAGTACTTC. V gene TRBV5-6 combines with J gene TRBJ2-5, with 9 bases lining up with TRBD1. V was clipped by 5 bases and J by 4 bases; unmatched bases: 12. Germline V lookup: CDR1 SGHDT, CDR2 YYEEEE. The CDR3 spans 16 residues. The full variable domain, its missing parts supplied by reference TRBV5-6 and TRBJ2-5, is DAGVTQSPTHLIKTRGQQVTLRCSPKSGHDTVSWYQQALGQGPQFIFQYYEEEERQRGNFPDRFSGHQFPNYSSELNVNALLLGDSALYLCASSLKQGAKGETQYFGPGTRLLVL.

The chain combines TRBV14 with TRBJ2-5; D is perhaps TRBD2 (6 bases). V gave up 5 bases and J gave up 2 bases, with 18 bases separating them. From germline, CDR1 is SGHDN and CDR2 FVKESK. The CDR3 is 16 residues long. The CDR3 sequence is CASSARAGPKQETQYF. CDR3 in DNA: TGTGCCAGCAGCGCACGGGCGGGGCCGAAGCAAGAGACCCAGTACTTC.

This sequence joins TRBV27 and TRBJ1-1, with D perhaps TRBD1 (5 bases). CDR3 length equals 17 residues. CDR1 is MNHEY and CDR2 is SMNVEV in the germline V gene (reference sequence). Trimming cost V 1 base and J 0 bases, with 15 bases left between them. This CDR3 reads CASSLLGVEGLNTEAFF. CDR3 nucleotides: TGTGCCAGCAGTTTATTGGGGGTGGAAGGTCTGAACACTGAAGCTTTCTTT.

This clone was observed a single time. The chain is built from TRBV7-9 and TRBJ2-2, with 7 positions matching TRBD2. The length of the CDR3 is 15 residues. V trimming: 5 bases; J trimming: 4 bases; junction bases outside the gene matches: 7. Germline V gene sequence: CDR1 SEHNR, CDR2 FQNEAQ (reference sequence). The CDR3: CASSPSGRGTGELFF. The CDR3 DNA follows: TGTGCCAGCAGCCCCTCGGGGAGGGGCACCGGGGAGCTGTTTTTT.